This section outlines one T cell receptor (beta chain) sequence together with its context. This sample is part of a study of blood T cell repertoires in COVID-19. Study at large: The origin of the acute and convalescent COVID-19 samples was the United States, Italy and Spain. T cells, B-cell-depleted T cells, or PBMCs provided the cDNA or gDNA that served as material.

Deletions cut 5 bases from V and 4 bases from J, with 17 bases between. From germline, CDR1 is MNHEY and CDR2 SVGEGT. The CDR3 consists of 15 residues. Data came from immunoSEQ multiplex PCR; TCRdb stores just in-frame clones and leaves some out. This repertoire shows about 260,000 clones, around 84% found once; its top ten account for approximately 4.5%. The rearrangement uses TRBV6-2 or TRBV6-3 and TRBJ1-2, with D perhaps matching TRBD1 (6 bases). The TCR sequence derives from a man aged 25 to 40 with acute COVID-19. What was sequenced was PBMCs or T cells enriched from blood (not recorded which). The CDR3, as DNA: TGTGCCAGCAGTGGAGGACAGTTCACCCCCTATGGCTACACCTTC. It specifies CASSGGQFTPYGYTF.